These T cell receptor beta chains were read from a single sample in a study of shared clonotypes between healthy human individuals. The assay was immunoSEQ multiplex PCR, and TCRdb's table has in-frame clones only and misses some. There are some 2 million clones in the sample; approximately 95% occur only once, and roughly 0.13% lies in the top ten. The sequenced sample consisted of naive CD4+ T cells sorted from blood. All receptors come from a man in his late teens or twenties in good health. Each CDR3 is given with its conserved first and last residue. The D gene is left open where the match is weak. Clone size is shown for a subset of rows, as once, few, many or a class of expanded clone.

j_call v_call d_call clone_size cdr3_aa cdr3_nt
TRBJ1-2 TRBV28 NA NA CASSFPGGGYGYTF TGTGCCAGCAGTTTCCCGGGGGGCGGTTATGGCTACACCTTC
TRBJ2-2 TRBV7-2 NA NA CASSHTNTGELFF TGTGCCAGCAGCCATACGAACACCGGGGAGCTGTTTTTT
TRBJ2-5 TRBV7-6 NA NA CASSLGLRQETQYF TGTGCCAGCAGCTTAGGGCTACGACAAGAGACCCAGTACTTC
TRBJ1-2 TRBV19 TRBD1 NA CASTRQGLDYGYTF TGTGCCAGTACCCGACAGGGCTTGGACTATGGCTACACCTTC
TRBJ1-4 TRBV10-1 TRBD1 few CASTQDRDEKLFF TGCGCCAGCACTCAGGACAGGGATGAAAAACTGTTTTTT
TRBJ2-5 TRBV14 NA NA CASSQGYGALMRETQYF TGTGCCAGCAGCCAAGGCTATGGGGCCCTGATGAGGGAGACCCAGTACTTC
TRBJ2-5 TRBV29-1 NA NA CSVEEGGAYF TGCAGCGTTGAAGAAGGCGGCGCCTACTTC
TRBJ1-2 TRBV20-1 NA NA CSASLNYGYTF TGCAGTGCTAGCCTAAACTATGGCTACACCTTC
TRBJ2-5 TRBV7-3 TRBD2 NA CASSPGLANQETQYF TGTGCCAGCAGCCCAGGACTAGCGAACCAAGAGACCCAGTACTTC
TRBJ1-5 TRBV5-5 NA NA CASSLAQDSNQPQHF TGTGCCAGCAGCTTGGCACAGGATAGCAATCAGCCCCAGCATTTT
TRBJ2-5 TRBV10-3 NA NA CAAGQSRLETQYF TGTGCCGCGGGCCAGTCCCGGCTAGAGACCCAGTACTTC
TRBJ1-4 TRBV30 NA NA CAWSRTASTNEKLFF TGTGCCTGGAGTAGGACCGCCTCAACTAATGAAAAACTGTTTTTT
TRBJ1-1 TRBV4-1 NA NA CASSQAQALNTEAFF TGCGCCAGCAGCCAAGCCCAGGCGTTGAACACTGAAGCTTTCTTT
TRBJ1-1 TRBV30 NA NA CAWSSGQKNTEAFF TGTGCCTGGAGTTCCGGGCAAAAGAACACTGAAGCTTTCTTT
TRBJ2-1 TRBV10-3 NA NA CAISGLQSEQFF TGTGCCATCAGTGGACTTCAGAGTGAGCAGTTCTTC
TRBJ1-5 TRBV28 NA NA CASSPLGAQPQHF TGTGCCAGCAGCCCCCTCGGGGCTCAGCCCCAGCATTTT
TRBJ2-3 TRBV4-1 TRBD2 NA CASSLAGLDTQYF TGCGCCAGCAGCCTAGCGGGGTTGGATACGCAGTATTTT
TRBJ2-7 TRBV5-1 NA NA CASTMVGSAEQYF TGCGCCAGCACCATGGTCGGTAGCGCCGAGCAGTACTTC
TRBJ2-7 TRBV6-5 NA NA CASSYSGTDSYEQYF TGTGCCAGCAGTTACTCTGGGACGGATTCCTACGAGCAGTACTTC
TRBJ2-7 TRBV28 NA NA CASSSIGGRTYEQYF TGTGCCAGCAGTTCCATAGGGGGTCGCACATACGAGCAGTACTTC
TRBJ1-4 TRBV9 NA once CASSVAGRNEKLFF TGTGCCAGCAGCGTAGCAGGGAGGAATGAAAAACTGTTTTTT
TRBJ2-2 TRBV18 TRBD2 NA CASSPREGRDTGELFF TGTGCCAGCTCACCACGGGAGGGGAGAGACACCGGGGAGCTGTTTTTT
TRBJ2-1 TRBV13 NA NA CASSLDSVWAGNEQFF TGTGCCAGCAGCCTCGATTCCGTTTGGGCGGGTAATGAGCAGTTCTTC
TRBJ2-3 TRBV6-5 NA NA CASRSKNRGTQYF TGTGCCAGCAGGTCCAAAAACCGAGGCACGCAGTATTTT
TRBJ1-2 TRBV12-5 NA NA CASGKRQATRRSTDDGGWCPYTF TGTGCTAGTGGCAAAAGACAGGCGACGCGCCGCTCCACAGACGACGGCGGTTGGTGCCCGTACACCTTC
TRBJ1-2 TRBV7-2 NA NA CASSGQSSYGYTF TGTGCCAGCAGCGGACAGAGTTCCTATGGCTACACCTTC
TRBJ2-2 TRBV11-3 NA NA CASSSFRTGELFF TGTGCCAGCAGCTCATTTCGGACCGGGGAGCTGTTTTTT
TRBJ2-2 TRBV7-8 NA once CASSSDRRSTSAPNTGELFF TGTGCCAGCAGCTCCGACAGGCGTTCCACTAGCGCCCCTAACACCGGGGAGCTGTTTTTT
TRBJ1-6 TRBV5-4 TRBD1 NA CASSPDGTGVNSPLHF TGTGCCAGCAGCCCGGATGGGACAGGGGTTAATTCACCCCTCCACTTT
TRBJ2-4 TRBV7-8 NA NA CASSPLLEGPLAKNIQYF TGTGCCAGCAGCCCTCTACTAGAAGGCCCCCTAGCCAAAAACATTCAGTACTTC
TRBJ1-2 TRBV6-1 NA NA CATAPVGNYGYTF TGTGCCACCGCCCCCGTGGGGAACTATGGCTACACCTTC
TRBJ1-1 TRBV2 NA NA CASSFDLVSKTVNTEAFF TGTGCCAGCAGTTTCGATCTCGTTTCTAAGACGGTGAACACTGAAGCTTTCTTT
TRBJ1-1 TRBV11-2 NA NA CASSWDSVGTEAFF TGTGCCAGCAGCTGGGACTCAGTGGGCACTGAAGCTTTCTTT
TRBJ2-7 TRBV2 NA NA CASSELGGSYEQYF TGTGCCAGCAGTGAGTTGGGCGGTTCCTACGAGCAGTACTTC
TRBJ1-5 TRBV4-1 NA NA CASSHLAGARSNQPQHF TGCGCCAGCAGCCACCTTGCCGGGGCTCGTAGCAATCAGCCCCAGCATTTT
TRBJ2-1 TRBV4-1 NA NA CASSQNPRQISSYNEQFF TGCGCCAGCAGCCAAAATCCGCGACAGATTAGCTCCTACAATGAGCAGTTCTTC
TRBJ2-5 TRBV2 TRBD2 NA CASLLAGAETQYF TGTGCCAGCTTACTAGCGGGGGCTGAGACCCAGTACTTC
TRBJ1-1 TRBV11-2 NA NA CASSWGPTANTEAFF TGTGCCAGCAGCTGGGGACCGACAGCGAACACTGAAGCTTTCTTT
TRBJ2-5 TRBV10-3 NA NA CAIKNGAQETQYF TGTGCCATCAAGAACGGGGCCCAAGAGACCCAGTACTTC
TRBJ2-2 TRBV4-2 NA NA CASSQEGGLRTGELFF TGTGCCAGCAGCCAAGAGGGGGGGCTGCGAACCGGGGAGCTGTTTTTT
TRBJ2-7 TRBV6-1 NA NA CASSFGGYEQYF TGTGCCAGCAGTTTTGGCGGCTACGAGCAGTACTTC
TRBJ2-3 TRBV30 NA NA CAWILGSTDTQYF TGTGCCTGGATACTCGGGTCCACAGATACGCAGTATTTT
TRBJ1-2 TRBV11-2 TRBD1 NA CASSQNSGTAYGYTF TGTGCCAGCAGCCAAAACTCCGGGACAGCCTATGGCTACACCTTC
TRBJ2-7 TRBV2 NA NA CASSVGQAYEQYF TGTGCCAGCAGTGTCGGCCAGGCTTACGAGCAGTACTTC
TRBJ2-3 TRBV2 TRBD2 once CAQQKDLAGGPDTQYF TGTGCCCAGCAAAAGGATCTAGCGGGGGGGCCTGATACGCAGTATTTT
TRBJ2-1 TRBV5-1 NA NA CASSLEAGMDEQFF TGCGCCAGCAGCTTGGAGGCGGGGATGGATGAGCAGTTCTTC
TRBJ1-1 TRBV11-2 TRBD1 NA CASSSQGARGTEAFF TGTGCCAGCAGCTCTCAGGGGGCGCGAGGGACTGAAGCTTTCTTT
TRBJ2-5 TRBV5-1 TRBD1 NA CASSLDRGFETQYF TGCGCCAGCAGCCTCGACAGGGGGTTTGAGACCCAGTACTTC
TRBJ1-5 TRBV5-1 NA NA CASSLGDSPHQPQHF TGCGCCAGCAGCTTGGGAGACAGCCCCCATCAGCCCCAGCATTTT
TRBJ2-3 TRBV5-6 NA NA CASSSLGTQYF TGTGCCAGCAGCTCCCTGGGTACGCAGTATTTT
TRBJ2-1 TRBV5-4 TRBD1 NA CASSGGTGEQFF TGTGCCAGCTCCGGCGGGACAGGTGAGCAGTTCTTC
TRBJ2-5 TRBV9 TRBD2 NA CASSVGSGRMETQYF TGTGCCAGCAGCGTAGGTAGCGGGAGGATGGAGACCCAGTACTTC
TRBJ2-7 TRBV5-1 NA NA CASSLAGPSYEQYF TGCGCCAGCAGCTTAGCGGGCCCTTCCTACGAGCAGTACTTC
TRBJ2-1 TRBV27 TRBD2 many CASSLFRTSAYNEQFF TGTGCCAGCAGTTTATTTCGGACTAGTGCTTACAATGAGCAGTTCTTC
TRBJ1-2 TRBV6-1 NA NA CASSEARWGYYGYTF TGTGCCAGCAGTGAAGCGCGTTGGGGGTACTATGGCTACACCTTC
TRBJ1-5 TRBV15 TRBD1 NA CATSPRDRGEGQPQHF TGTGCCACCAGCCCCCGGGACAGGGGGGAGGGTCAGCCCCAGCATTTT
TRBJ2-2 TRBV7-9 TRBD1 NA CASSQPWTGNTGELFF TGTGCCAGCAGCCAACCCTGGACAGGGAACACCGGGGAGCTGTTTTTT
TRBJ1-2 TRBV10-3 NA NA CAISDGIREGGYTF TGTGCCATCAGTGACGGAATACGGGAAGGTGGCTACACCTTC
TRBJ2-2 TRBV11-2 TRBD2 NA CASRRPGLANTGELFF TGTGCCAGCAGAAGGCCGGGACTAGCGAACACCGGGGAGCTGTTTTTT
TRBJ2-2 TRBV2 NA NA CASNSGRATGELFF TGTGCCAGCAATTCAGGCAGGGCGACCGGGGAGCTGTTTTTT